This note documents a single T cell receptor beta chain sequence. Terminally differentiated effector memory CD45RA+ cells were left out of the naive CD8 fraction, which was CD45RO-negative and positively selected for CCR7. The data originate from a study of shared clonotypes between healthy human individuals. Some clones are missing from TCRdb's copy, which holds only in-frame ones; the method was immunoSEQ multiplex PCR. Of about 2.2 million clones detected, roughly 95% appear once; the ten largest clones hold about 1.7%. The receptor was isolated from a man younger than 35 in good health. Some clones in this sample may be carry-over from other donors' samples. Sequenced: naive CD8+ T cells from PBMCs.

The CDR3 nucleotides read TGTGCCAGCAGCGCTTTTCTTGGGGGCACTAGCTATGGCTACACCTTC. Its translation is CASSAFLGGTSYGYTF. V and J are TRBV5-5 and TRBJ1-2; TRBD1 is a possible D gene (6 bases). The germline gives CDR1 SGHKS, CDR2 YYEKEE (reference sequence). This CDR3 is 16 amino acids long. Trimming removed 4 bases from V and 4 bases from J, with 20 bases in between.